These 13 T cell receptor beta chains share one sample of origin, sequenced in a study of blood T cells in healthy people across ages (dated by TCRdb to about 2015). The library was produced with 5' RACE. The instrument given in TCRdb is Illumina HiSeq 2500. A second 7 to 11 cycle PCR used a sample-barcoded 5' primer and a J-beta primer mix. TCRdb handled the public reads itself, with Q25 trimming in fastp and clone calling in MiXCR, and kept productive beta chains. When rows share a CDR3 protein, they turn into one entry using the most common DNA and genes. The sample table shows 1.5 million to 2 million distinct CDR3 sequences, and 28% are seen once. The ten biggest clones cover over 7% of the sample. Source material: blood. Receptor source: a woman under 40 in good health.

This clonotype was recorded at least ten times. The chain has TRBV14 and TRBJ2-5; tentative D call: TRBD1 (5 bases). Trimming pared 0 bases from V and 0 bases from J, leaving 8 bases between. Per germline, CDR1 SGHDN and CDR2 FVKESK. The CDR3 totals 15 residues. In nucleotides, the CDR3 is TGTGCCAGCAGCCAAGATGGGGCAGACCAAGAGACCCAGTACTTC. This translates into CASSQDGADQETQYF.

In its sample, this clonotype was seen a few times. This sequence joins TRBV12-3 or TRBV12-4 and TRBJ1-6, with D perhaps TRBD1 (5 bases). This CDR3 has 17 residues. The germline V and J ends were trimmed by 5 bases and 6 bases, with 20 bases remaining between them. The CDR3 is CASSPRGGTTFNSPLHF. CDR3 nucleotides: TGTGCCAGCAGTCCCCGTGGGGGGACTACCTTTAATTCACCCCTCCACTTT.

This clonotype was detected many times. This chain links TRBV27 with TRBJ1-2; no definite D call. The V gene's germline CDR1 is MNHEY and CDR2 SMNVEV (reference sequence). Trimming cost V 5 bases and J 3 bases, with 22 bases left between them. This CDR3 spans 17 amino acids. CDR3 DNA sequence: TGTGCCAGCAGTCCGTCTCGGGAGGTGGGGTCTTACTATGGCTACACCTTC. This encodes CASSPSREVGSYYGYTF.

The chain is built from TRBV9 and TRBJ1-1; perhaps TRBD1 as D (5 bases). CDR3 length equals 15 residues. Germline V lookup: CDR1 SGDLS, CDR2 YYNGEE. V dropped 3 bases and J dropped 0 bases, with 12 bases sitting between them. CDR3 residues: CASSAHRGVNTEAFF. The CDR3 DNA is TGTGCCAGCAGCGCTCACCGGGGGGTGAACACTGAAGCTTTCTTT.

This clonotype was seen a few times. The chain joins TRBV7-2 to TRBJ2-3; D possibly uses TRBD1 or TRBD2 (6 bases each). The CDR3 has 13 residues. The germline V gene has CDR1 SGHTA and CDR2 FQGNSA. V gave up 7 bases and J gave up 4 bases, with 12 bases separating them. CDR3 nucleotide sequence: TGTGCCAGCACCACAAGGGGGGCAGATACGCAGTATTTT. This codes for CASTTRGADTQYF.

This chain uses TRBV12-5 with TRBJ2-7, with D unresolved. Germline V gene data show CDR1 as LGHNT and CDR2 as FRNRAP. CDR3 length: 11 residues. Trimming stripped 5 bases from V and 3 bases from J, with 5 bases between. In DNA, the CDR3 is TGTGCTAGTGGTGAAAACTACGAGCAGTACTTC. Amino acids: CASGENYEQYF.

This clonotype was counted a few times. The genes are TRBV6-5 and TRBJ2-4; unclear D gene. The ends were cut back, 6 bases at V and 13 bases at J, with 16 bases in the middle. Germline V lookup: CDR1 MNHEY, CDR2 SVGAGI. The CDR3 spans 12 residues. DNA of the CDR3: TGTGCCAGCAGCCCGAGTGACAATGAGCAGTACTTC. It translates to CASSPSDNEQYF.

The chain is built from TRBV9 and TRBJ1-5; D is undetermined. The CDR3 consists of 15 residues. The ends were cut back, 3 bases at V and 3 bases at J, with 13 bases in the middle. Germline CDR1 and CDR2: SGDLS and YYNGEE. The CDR3 loop is CASSATGDPNQPQHF. The CDR3 DNA sequence: TGTGCCAGCAGCGCTACCGGAGATCCCAATCAGCCCCAGCATTTT.

The V call is TRBV5-1, the J call TRBJ1-6; D is ambiguous. The CDR3 loop spans 13 amino acids. Germline V gene data show CDR1 as SGHRS and CDR2 as YFSETQ. The V gene lost 5 bases and the J gene lost 8 bases, with 11 bases spanning the gap. The CDR3, as DNA: TGCGCCAGCAGGGACGGGAGCGATTCACCCCTCCACTTT. This translates into CASRDGSDSPLHF. The full variable domain, in which reference TRBV5-1 and TRBJ1-6 provide the parts outside the CDR3, is KAGVTQTPRYLIKTRGQQVTLSCSPISGHRSVSWYQQTPGQGLQFLFEYFSETQRNKGNFPGRFSGRQFSNSRSEMNVSTLELGDSALYLCASRDGSDSPLHFGNGTRLTVT.

CDR3 loop: CSASREGRTDTQYF. The CDR3, as DNA: TGCAGTGCTAGTAGGGAGGGCCGTACAGATACGCAGTATTTT. The chain combines TRBV20-1 with TRBJ2-3; TRBD2 aligns across 7 bases. V was pared by 3 bases and J by 3 bases, with 6 bases of the junction left unmatched. This CDR3 is built from 14 residues. In germline, CDR1 is DFQATT, CDR2 SNEGSKA (reference sequence).

To note about this clonotype: A read error is possible here, since a much larger clone lies one base away. V is TRBV12-3 or TRBV12-4 and J is TRBJ2-6; D possibly matches TRBD1 or TRBD2 (5 bases each). The CDR3 is made up of 16 amino acids. CDR3 protein: CASSTGRTSGANVQTF. Written as DNA, the CDR3 is TGTGCCAGCAGTACGGGACGGACCTCTGGGGCCAACGTCCAGACTTTC.

This clonotype was detected many times. The rearrangement uses TRBV28 and TRBJ2-7, with 7 bases aligning to TRBD2. CDR1 and CDR2 (germline): MDHEN, SYDVKM. The CDR3 covers 14 residues. V trimming: 7 bases; J trimming: 2 bases; junction bases outside the gene matches: 8. DNA of the CDR3: TGTGCCAGCAAGAATCCCACTAGCGCCTACGAGCAGTACTTC. This encodes CASKNPTSAYEQYF.

The V and J genes are TRBV20-1 and TRBJ2-1; D ambiguous. The V and J ends lost 2 bases and 3 bases respectively, with 14 bases between them. This CDR3 has 15 residues. Germline CDR1 is DFQATT and CDR2 is SNEGSKA (reference sequence). CDR3 sequence (DNA): TGCAGTGCTAGACCACCGGGTAGGGACTACAATGAGCAGTTCTTC. As protein: CSARPPGRDYNEQFF.